What follows are 25 T cell receptor beta chains derived from one specimen sequenced in a study of shared T cell receptors in the human thymus. The assay was immunoSEQ multiplex PCR, and TCRdb's table has in-frame clones only and misses some. The table records approximately 730,000 clones, roughly 85% of them present only once. These same data were also listed under a study on human thymus T cells.

The sequencing input was thymocytes. The receptor source for this set is a girl less than two years old with a congenital heart defect.

The chain links TRBV15 to TRBJ2-1, with a tentative D call TRBD2 (6 bases). The V gene's germline CDR1 is LNHNV and CDR2 YYDKDF (reference sequence). V lost 5 bases, J lost 0 bases, and 20 bases lay in between. This CDR3 is built from 18 residues. In DNA form, the CDR3 reads TGTGCCACCAGCTCCCGGGGGTTGAGACCCCTCTCCTACAATGAGCAGTTCTTC. Its translation: CATSSRGLRPLSYNEQFF.

This chain joins TRBV11-2 and TRBJ2-3; D not certain. CDR1 is SGHAT, CDR2 FQNNGV, per germline. The CDR3 contains 14 residues. V was clipped by 2 bases and J by 2 bases, with 8 bases between them. The CDR3 sequence is CASSLSDYTDTQYF. The CDR3 nucleotides are TGTGCCAGCAGCTTAAGCGATTACACAGATACGCAGTATTTT. The variable domain in full, completed from reference TRBV11-2 and TRBJ2-3, reads EAGVAQSPRYKIIEKRQSVAFWCNPISGHATLYWYQQILGQGPKLLIQFQNNGVVDDSQLPKDRFSAERLKGVDSTLKIQPAKLEDSAVYLCASSLSDYTDTQYFGPGTRLTVL.

The V gene is TRBV30, the J gene TRBJ1-1; possible D gene TRBD1, 6 bases. Germline-derived CDR1 and CDR2 are GTSNPN and SVGIG (reference sequence). Between the trimmed V and J ends, which lost 3 bases and 7 bases, there was a span of 18 bases. The CDR3 is 14 residues long. In nucleotides, the CDR3 is TGTGCCTGGAGCCCTGCAGGGGATGGGCTTGAAGCTTTCTTT. Its translation is CAWSPAGDGLEAFF.

The chain couples TRBV6-6 to TRBJ1-3; D perhaps matches TRBD1 (6 bases). The germline V gene has CDR1 MNHNY and CDR2 SVGAGI (reference sequence). The CDR3 sequence is 16 residues long. Trimming took off 0 bases at V and 3 bases at J, with 12 bases between the two ends. The CDR3 nucleotides are TGTGCCAGCAGTTACTCGACTGACAGGCGTGGAAACACCATATATTTT. This gives the protein CASSYSTDRRGNTIYF.

The chain combines TRBV15 with TRBJ2-7, with 10 bases aligning to TRBD1. The CDR3 covers 15 residues. With 8 bases clipped from V and 0 bases from J, the junction kept 7 bases outside the gene matches. CDR1 and CDR2 from the germline V gene are LNHNV and YYDKDF (reference sequence). The CDR3 loop reads CATVRQGADSYEQYF. The CDR3 DNA follows: TGTGCCACCGTTAGACAGGGGGCGGACTCCTACGAGCAGTACTTC.

This clone came up once. This chain connects TRBV5-4 to TRBJ1-5, with no clear D. Trimming left V 4 bases short and J 5 bases short, with 7 bases between. The CDR3 is 12 amino acids. CDR1 and CDR2 (germline): SGHNT, YYREEE (reference sequence). The CDR3 DNA reads TGTGCCAGCAGCGCACCGGATCAGCCCCAGCATTTT. It encodes CASSAPDQPQHF.

The rearrangement joins TRBV2 to TRBJ1-5; possibly TRBD1 for D (6 bases). Germline values: CDR1 SNHLY, CDR2 FYNNEI. Trimming took 6 bases from V and 3 from J, leaving 12 bases between them. This CDR3 region has 14 residues. The CDR3 loop reads CASSPDRNNQPQHF. The CDR3 DNA reads TGTGCCAGCAGCCCGGACAGAAACAATCAGCCCCAGCATTTT.

The chain uses TRBV14 and TRBJ2-7, with D perhaps TRBD1 (6 bases). CDR3 length: 16 amino acids. Germline lookup yields CDR1 SGHDN and CDR2 FVKESK. V lost 1 base and J 7 bases, leaving 20 bases between the germline ends. For the CDR3, the DNA is TGTGCCAGCAGCCAAGGGGAGACAGGACCCCTTAGAGAGCAGTACTTC. This gives the protein CASSQGETGPLREQYF.

The chain links TRBV6-5 to TRBJ2-3; TRBD2 might be the D (6 bases). Between the trimmed V and J ends, which lost 6 bases and 2 bases, there was a span of 15 bases. This CDR3 comprises 15 residues. Germline CDR1 is MNHEY and CDR2 is SVGAGI. This CDR3 is CASRLRGTVTDTQYF. In DNA, the CDR3 is TGTGCCAGCAGGCTACGGGGGACCGTCACAGATACGCAGTATTTT.

The chain is built from TRBV29-1 and TRBJ1-4; D gene ambiguous. Germline CDR1 is SQVTM and CDR2 is ANQGSEA. CDR3 length: 12 amino acids. V was clipped by 5 bases and J by 5 bases, with 9 bases between them. CDR3 region: CSVMEANEKLFF. DNA for the CDR3: TGCAGCGTTATGGAGGCCAATGAAAAACTGTTTTTT.

This clone was recorded once. The CDR3 coding sequence is TGTGCCAGCAGTCGGGACAGGGATGGCTACACCTTC. This translates into CASSRDRDGYTF. The chain joins TRBV27 to TRBJ1-2; 9 positions match TRBD1. The CDR3 spans 12 residues. Germline V gene sequence: CDR1 MNHEY, CDR2 SMNVEV (reference sequence). The J segment lost 6 bases and the V segment lost 5 bases, leaving 1 base of the junction unmatched.

This sequence joins TRBV5-6 and TRBJ2-7, with TRBD2 matching over 10 bases. Germline V lookup: CDR1 SGHDT, CDR2 YYEEEE. The CDR3 covers 17 residues. Trimming took 4 bases from V and 1 from J; bases not matched to a gene: 11. The CDR3 DNA reads TGTGCCAGCAGCCATTACCTCGCTAGCGGGGGATCCTACGAGCAGTACTTC. Encoded protein: CASSHYLASGGSYEQYF.

The chain uses TRBV27 and TRBJ2-7; 12 bases are a match to TRBD2. Germline loops: CDR1 MNHEY, CDR2 SMNVEV (reference sequence). J was trimmed by 6 bases and V by 0 bases; bases with no gene match: 6. This CDR3 contains 16 residues. CDR3 in amino acids: CASSLSPTSGGSEQYF. DNA for the CDR3: TGTGCCAGCAGTTTATCCCCTACTAGCGGGGGGTCCGAGCAGTACTTC.

The chain is built from TRBV4-3 and TRBJ1-1; TRBD1 matches 10 bases. Germline lookup yields CDR1 LGHNA and CDR2 YSLEER. This CDR3 comprises 16 residues. Trimming removed 2 bases from V and 5 bases from J; junction bases left unmatched: 8. The CDR3 sequence: CASSQQRQGARTEAFF. CDR3 coding DNA: TGCGCCAGCAGCCAACAAAGACAGGGGGCGAGGACTGAAGCTTTCTTT.

The chain is built from TRBV5-8 and TRBJ1-4; D unresolved. Germline V lookup: CDR1 SGHTS, CDR2 YDEGEE. With 3 bases removed from V and 0 bases from J, the gap between germline ends came to 12 bases. The CDR3 loop spans 16 amino acids. The CDR3 DNA sequence: TGTGCCAGCAGCTCTCCGCGGGAAGCAACTAATGAAAAACTGTTTTTT. This gives the protein CASSSPREATNEKLFF. Combining the CDR3 with reference TRBV5-8 and TRBJ1-4 gives the whole variable domain EAGVTQSPTHLIKTRGQQATLRCSPISGHTSVYWYQQALGLGLQFLLWYDEGEERNRGNFPPRFSGRQFPNYSSELNVNALELEDSALYLCASSSPREATNEKLFFGSGTQLSVL.

The chain employs TRBV5-4 and TRBJ1-2; tentatively, D is TRBD1 (5 bases). CDR3 size: 18 residues. Trimming shortened V by 1 base and J by 0 bases, and 19 bases separated the two germline ends. CDR1 is SGHNT and CDR2 is YYREEE in the germline V gene (reference sequence). In nucleotides, the CDR3 is TGTGCCAGCAGCTTGAGGAAGGCAGGGTTAAAACCTAACTATGGCTACACCTTC. Residues: CASSLRKAGLKPNYGYTF.

The CDR3 reads CASSSPRRGRTHEQYF. DNA for the CDR3: TGTGCCAGCAGCTCACCCCGCAGGGGGCGCACCCACGAGCAGTACTTC. The chain carries TRBV28 and TRBJ2-7, with 8 positions matching TRBD1. V lost 6 bases and J lost 5; bases outside the gene matches: 15. The CDR3 consists of 16 residues. CDR1 and CDR2 from the germline V gene are MDHEN and SYDVKM.

The chain combines TRBV14 with TRBJ1-3; tentatively, D is TRBD1 (5 bases). Trimming removed 5 bases from V and 0 bases from J, with 17 bases in between. Germline V gene data show CDR1 as SGHDN and CDR2 as FVKESK. The CDR3 is 17 amino acids. The CDR3 sequence is CASSYGTSRSSGNTIYF. In DNA form, the CDR3 reads TGTGCCAGCAGCTACGGGACTTCCAGGAGCTCTGGAAACACCATATATTTT.

The rearrangement joins TRBV6-5 to TRBJ2-1; the D is unclear. The germline V and J ends were trimmed by 4 bases and 0 bases, with 13 bases remaining between them. The CDR3 runs to 16 residues. CDR1 is MNHEY and CDR2 is SVGAGI in the germline V gene. The CDR3, as DNA: TGTGCCAGCAGTTCCTCTAGAGCCCCCTCCTACAATGAGCAGTTCTTC. This gives the protein CASSSSRAPSYNEQFF.

The J gene is TRBJ2-2, the V gene TRBV15; D is perhaps TRBD1 (6 bases). The CDR3 totals 15 residues. From germline, CDR1 is LNHNV and CDR2 YYDKDF (reference sequence). Trimming removed 1 base from V and 4 bases from J, with 10 bases in between. For the CDR3, the DNA is TGTGCCACCAGCAGAGTCCAGGGGTGCACCGGGGAGCTGTTTTTT. Encoded protein: CATSRVQGCTGELFF.

This rearrangement joins TRBV5-6 to TRBJ2-7; a possible D gene is TRBD1 (6 bases). This CDR3 contains 14 residues. With 4 bases removed from V and 5 bases from J, the gap between germline ends came to 16 bases. Per the germline V gene, CDR1 is SGHDT and CDR2 is YYEEEE. This CDR3 reads CASSEGHRVHEQYF. CDR3 nucleotide sequence: TGTGCCAGCAGCGAGGGACATCGGGTCCACGAGCAGTACTTC.

V gene TRBV11-2 combines with J gene TRBJ1-1; D is possibly TRBD1 (6 bases). CDR1 SGHAT and CDR2 FQNNGV come from the germline V gene. V was pared by 6 bases and J by 0 bases, with 14 bases between. The CDR3 length is 15 residues. For the CDR3, the DNA is TGTGCCAGCAGATGCATGACAGGCCTGAACACTGAAGCTTTCTTT. It translates to CASRCMTGLNTEAFF. Variable domain in full (rest from reference TRBV11-2 and TRBJ1-1): EAGVAQSPRYKIIEKRQSVAFWCNPISGHATLYWYQQILGQGPKLLIQFQNNGVVDDSQLPKDRFSAERLKGVDSTLKIQPAKLEDSAVYLCASRCMTGLNTEAFFGQGTRLTVV.

V and J are TRBV2 and TRBJ2-1, with 9 bases aligning to TRBD2. The J segment lost 5 bases and the V segment lost 6 bases, leaving 8 bases of the junction unmatched. There are 15 residues in the CDR3. Germline V lookup: CDR1 SNHLY, CDR2 FYNNEI. The CDR3 is CASRVRRGGNNEQFF. CDR3 coding DNA: TGTGCCAGCAGGGTGAGGCGGGGGGGAAACAATGAGCAGTTCTTC.

The V and J genes are TRBV4-1 and TRBJ2-3, with TRBD2 matching 7 bases. Trimming took 0 bases from V and 0 from J; bases not matched to a gene: 12. Germline V gene data show CDR1 as MGHRA and CDR2 as YSYEKL. This CDR3 has 19 amino acids. DNA for the CDR3: TGCGCCAGCAGCCAAGATGGGGAGCGGGGAACTTCTAGCACAGATACGCAGTATTTT. Its protein product is CASSQDGERGTSSTDTQYF.

This chain connects TRBV5-5 to TRBJ1-5, with D hard to call. CDR3 length: 15 residues. V was trimmed by 0 bases and J by 5 bases, leaving 12 bases between them. Germline V lookup: CDR1 SGHKS, CDR2 YYEKEE (reference sequence). The CDR3 protein is CASSLEGTSDQPQHF. The DNA for the CDR3 is TGTGCCAGCAGCTTGGAAGGTACGAGCGATCAGCCCCAGCATTTT. The full variable domain, its missing parts supplied by reference TRBV5-5 and TRBJ1-5, is DAGVTQSPTHLIKTRGQQVTLRCSPISGHKSVSWYQQVLGQGPQFIFQYYEKEERGRGNFPDRFSARQFPNYSSELNVNALLLGDSALYLCASSLEGTSDQPQHFGDGTRLSIL.